Each of the 23 T cell receptor beta chains below was sequenced from the same sample in a study of blood T cell repertoires in COVID-19. This table comes from immunoSEQ multiplex PCR, and its TCRdb copy is limited to in-frame clones, with some not included. Here the sample spans around 300,000 clones, approximately 85% being singletons. The material sequenced was PBMCs or T cells enriched from blood (not recorded which). These receptors all come from a woman in her 30s who had recovered from COVID-19.

This clone was observed a single time. The V and J genes are TRBV18 and TRBJ1-5; tentative D call: TRBD1 (6 bases). This CDR3 contains 13 residues. V lost 9 bases to trimming and J lost 0 bases, with 9 bases between them. Germline CDR1 is KGHSH and CDR2 is LQKENI. The CDR3 sequence is CASGQNSNQPQHF. The CDR3 nucleotides are TGTGCCAGTGGACAGAATAGCAATCAGCCCCAGCATTTT.

This chain connects TRBV5-1 to TRBJ2-7; TRBD1 matches at 12 bases. Germline V gene sequence: CDR1 SGHRS, CDR2 YFSETQ. The junction had 15 bases not matched to a gene; V was cut back by 3 bases and J by 2 bases. The CDR3 length is 19 residues. The chain's CDR3 is CASSSQGAGGTGGAYEQYF. For the CDR3, the DNA is TGCGCCAGCAGCTCGCAGGGGGCCGGAGGGACAGGGGGCGCCTACGAGCAGTACTTC. Looking up the rest from reference TRBV5-1 and TRBJ2-7 gives the full variable domain: KAGVTQTPRYLIKTRGQQVTLSCSPISGHRSVSWYQQTPGQGLQFLFEYFSETQRNKGNFPGRFSGRQFSNSRSEMNVSTLELGDSALYLCASSSQGAGGTGGAYEQYFGPGTRLTVT.

The rearrangement joins TRBV19 to TRBJ1-2; 7 bases line up with TRBD1. This CDR3 region has 15 residues. Germline V gene data show CDR1 as LNHDA and CDR2 as SQIVND (reference sequence). V lost 4 bases to trimming and J lost 4 bases; unmatched junction nucleotides: 9. This CDR3 reads CASSTDRSNFYGYTF. In nucleotides, the CDR3 is TGTGCCAGTAGTACGGACAGGTCCAACTTCTATGGCTACACCTTC.

V is TRBV24-1 and J is TRBJ2-7; the match to TRBD1 covers 9 bases. Unmatched junction bases numbered 3, after V lost 4 bases and J lost 3 bases. This CDR3 has 14 residues. Germline assignment: CDR1 KGHDR and CDR2 SFDVKD. Here the CDR3 DNA reads TGTGCCACCAGTGAAACAGGGGGCAACTACGAGCAGTACTTC. It is translated as CATSETGGNYEQYF.

This sequence joins TRBV19 and TRBJ1-2, with D maybe TRBD1 (5 bases). Trimming pared 5 bases from V and 6 bases from J, leaving 13 bases between. Germline-derived CDR1 and CDR2 are LNHDA and SQIVND (reference sequence). This CDR3 has 13 residues. CDR3 in amino acids: CASSFLGVDGYTF. In DNA, the CDR3 is TGTGCCAGTAGTTTTTTAGGGGTAGATGGCTACACCTTC.

In this sample, this clone turned up once. CDR3 bases: TGTGCCACCAGTGATCCTCAGACAGGGTCTCATTGGACAGATACGCAGTATTTT. Translation gives CATSDPQTGSHWTDTQYF. The rearrangement links TRBV24-1 to TRBJ2-3; 7 bases line up with TRBD1. Germline V gene sequence: CDR1 KGHDR, CDR2 SFDVKD. After removal of 3 bases from V and 3 bases from J, the junction contained 14 bases not matched to a gene. The CDR3 extends over 18 amino acids.

This clone was seen more than once but under ten times. The V call is TRBV27, the J call TRBJ1-5; 9 bases map to TRBD1. This CDR3 comprises 15 residues. Germline CDR1 and CDR2: MNHEY and SMNVEV (reference sequence). V was pared by 5 bases and J by 3 bases, with 5 bases of the junction left unmatched. CDR3 sequence reads: CASSPGTGSNQPQHF. The CDR3, as DNA: TGTGCCAGCAGTCCCGGGACAGGGTCCAATCAGCCCCAGCATTTT.

This chain uses TRBV28 with TRBJ1-6; TRBD1 aligns across 7 bases. Losses at the gene ends were 3 bases for V and 9 bases for J; bases not matched to a gene: 5. The CDR3 has 14 amino acids. Germline V gene lookup returns CDR1 MDHEN and CDR2 SYDVKM. The CDR3 here is CASSFRQGASPLHF. CDR3 sequence (DNA): TGTGCCAGCAGTTTCAGACAGGGTGCTTCACCCCTCCACTTT.

The CDR3 DNA sequence: TGTGCCAGCAGCTTATCCCGACAGTACCGGACTGAAGCTTTCTTT. The encoded protein is CASSLSRQYRTEAFF. The rearrangement uses TRBV6-2 or TRBV6-3 and TRBJ1-1, with D tentatively TRBD1 (5 bases). V was trimmed by 6 bases and J by 5 bases, leaving 19 bases between them. Germline CDR1 and CDR2: MNHEY and SVGEGT. CDR3 length equals 15 residues.

The CDR3 DNA reads TGTGCCAGCAGCTTAGGGGCAGGGTATGGCGAGCAGTACTTC. Translated, it gives CASSLGAGYGEQYF. The chain carries TRBV7-8 and TRBJ2-7; possible D gene TRBD1, 5 bases. Germline V CDR1 and CDR2: SGHVS, FQNEAQ. V dropped 1 base and J dropped 6 bases, with 13 bases sitting between them. CDR3 length: 14 residues.

The chain recombines TRBV29-1 with TRBJ2-5, with TRBD1 as a possible D gene (5 bases). This CDR3 spans 15 amino acids. Trimming took 7 bases from V and 2 from J, leaving 20 bases between them. The germline V gene has CDR1 SQVTM and CDR2 ANQGSEA. CDR3 sequence reads: CSGKRGGASQETQYF. The CDR3 DNA sequence: TGCAGCGGCAAAAGGGGTGGCGCGTCGCAAGAGACCCAGTACTTC.

The chain links TRBV5-1 to TRBJ2-1; perhaps TRBD1 as D (6 bases). The CDR3 loop spans 13 amino acids. Germline V lookup: CDR1 SGHRS, CDR2 YFSETQ. The V and J ends lost 3 bases and 6 bases respectively, with 10 bases between them. CDR3 loop: CASSYREFNEQFF. CDR3 DNA sequence: TGCGCCAGCAGCTACAGGGAATTCAATGAGCAGTTCTTC.

In this sample, this clone turned up once. This chain links TRBV11-2 with TRBJ2-1; tentative D call: TRBD1 (5 bases). V was clipped by 4 bases and J by 10 bases, with 20 bases between them. The germline CDR1 and CDR2 sequences are SGHAT and FQNNGV. The CDR3 runs to 15 residues. The CDR3 loop is CASSSTGLSNIEQFF. CDR3 nucleotide sequence: TGTGCCAGCAGCTCCACAGGTTTATCAAACATCGAGCAGTTCTTC.

This chain connects TRBV18 to TRBJ1-4; 8 bases align to TRBD1. The CDR3 runs 20 residues. Germline CDR1 reads KGHSH; CDR2 reads LQKENI. With V trimmed by 1 base and J by 4 bases, 17 bases remained unmatched. CDR3 protein: CASSPLPPFLGDRNNEKLFF. The DNA for the CDR3 is TGTGCCAGCTCACCACTTCCCCCTTTTCTAGGGGACAGGAATAATGAAAAACTGTTTTTT.

This chain connects TRBV5-1 to TRBJ1-2; 7 bases are shared with TRBD1. The CDR3 totals 14 residues. CDR1 is SGHRS, CDR2 YFSETQ, per germline. J gave up 8 bases and V 5 bases, and 12 bases lay outside the gene matches. In DNA, the CDR3 is TGCGCCAGCAGGGAAACAGGGGTGGAAAGAGGCTACACCTTC. It encodes CASRETGVERGYTF.

The V gene is TRBV6-5, the J gene TRBJ1-1, with D unresolved. This CDR3 has 15 amino acids. Germline CDR1 and CDR2: MNHEY and SVGAGI. Trimming removed 6 bases at V and 3 bases at J, with 17 bases between. For the CDR3, the DNA is TGTGCCAGCAGCTTCCTGACAAACTGGGACACTGAAGCTTTCTTT. It encodes CASSFLTNWDTEAFF.

The V and J genes are TRBV7-9 and TRBJ1-1, with D perhaps TRBD1 (5 bases). V lost 2 bases and J lost 7, with 14 bases in between. Germline V CDR1 and CDR2: SEHNR, FQNEAQ (reference sequence). This CDR3 is 14 amino acids long. In DNA, the CDR3 is TGTGCCAGCAGCTTAAAAGTGGGGCCCCATGAAGCTTTCTTT. Translation: CASSLKVGPHEAFF.

This chain links TRBV27 with TRBJ2-1; D ambiguous. The germline gives CDR1 MNHEY, CDR2 SMNVEV (reference sequence). The V and J ends lost 5 bases and 7 bases respectively, with 6 bases between them. The CDR3 length is 11 residues. CDR3 protein: CASSVGNEQFF. Here the CDR3 DNA reads TGTGCCAGCAGTGTCGGGAATGAGCAGTTCTTC.

This clone has a single count. This sequence joins TRBV9 and TRBJ1-2; D is uncertain. This CDR3 contains 14 residues. Germline V gives CDR1 SGDLS, CDR2 YYNGEE. The ends were cut back, 3 bases at V and 3 bases at J, with 12 bases in the middle. CDR3 bases: TGTGCCAGCAGCGCCCCCGGGGTGTACTATGGCTACACCTTC. Its translation: CASSAPGVYYGYTF.

This clone showed up just a few times. The chain combines TRBV10-3 with TRBJ1-3; D ambiguous. CDR3 length: 16 amino acids. In germline, CDR1 is ENHRY, CDR2 SYGVKD. The ends were cut back, 4 bases at V and 0 bases at J, with 13 bases in the middle. The CDR3 here is CAISALRTDSGNTIYF. Written as DNA, the CDR3 is TGTGCCATCAGTGCGCTGCGCACCGACTCTGGAAACACCATATATTTT.

The rearrangement links TRBV9 to TRBJ2-3; no clear D. Germline V gene lookup returns CDR1 SGDLS and CDR2 YYNGEE. Trimming left V 0 bases short and J 5 bases short, with 22 bases between. The CDR3 has 18 amino acids. The CDR3 region has the DNA TGTGCCAGCAGCGTAGAACTCCGACAACGCCACGCCGAAGATACGCAGTATTTT. This gives the protein CASSVELRQRHAEDTQYF.

The rearrangement links TRBV28 to TRBJ1-5; 9 bases are shared with TRBD1. The CDR3 runs to 16 residues. CDR1 and CDR2 (germline): MDHEN, SYDVKM. Losses at the gene ends were 8 bases for V and 2 bases for J; bases not matched to a gene: 10. The CDR3 sequence is CASPPSGQGGNQPQHF. The CDR3 nucleotides are TGTGCCAGCCCCCCCTCGGGACAGGGAGGCAATCAGCCCCAGCATTTT. Looking up the rest from reference TRBV28 and TRBJ1-5 gives the full variable domain: DVKVTQSSRYLVKRTGEKVFLECVQDMDHENMFWYRQDPGLGLRLIYFSYDVKMKEKGDIPEGYSVSREKKERFSLILESASTNQTSMYLCASPPSGQGGNQPQHFGDGTRLSIL.

V and J are TRBV2 and TRBJ1-1; 7 bases are shared with TRBD1. V dropped 1 base and J dropped 0; count of bases not matched to a gene: 8. Germline-derived CDR1 and CDR2 are SNHLY and FYNNEI. The CDR3 contains 17 residues. CDR3 sequence reads: CASSEVAGQTVNTEAFF. The CDR3 DNA reads TGTGCCAGCAGTGAAGTTGCGGGACAGACAGTGAACACTGAAGCTTTCTTT.